This TCR beta chain was identified in a study of PD-1 blockade in classical Hodgkin lymphoma. Study as a whole: Nivolumab dosed at 3 mg/kg went to patients intravenously every 2 weeks.

All patients relapsed after autologous stem cell transplantation, and brentuximab vedotin exposure varied. Using immunoSEQ multiplex PCR, the repertoire was profiled, and TCRdb retains in-frame clones only, with some absent. Of tens of thousands of clones listed, about 90% are singletons. As for this clone: Its cognate antigen is unknown.

The CDR3 runs to 13 residues. V lost 3 bases, J lost 4 bases, and 2 bases stayed unmatched. From germline, CDR1 is MNHNS and CDR2 SASEGT. Study-wide results and caveats: Undefined causes, possibly disease activity or prior therapy, underlie the repertoire differences.

The sequence derives from a human donor with classical Hodgkin lymphoma. Sequencing was performed on peripheral blood mononuclear cells (PBMCs), taken before the second cycle of nivolumab. V usage is TRBV6-1 and J usage is TRBJ1-2; 7 bases are a match to TRBD1. As DNA, the CDR3 is TGTGCCAGCAGTGACAGGGGGAGCTATGGCTACACCTTC. It is translated as CASSDRGSYGYTF.